The 9 T cell receptor beta chains below come from one sample, sequenced in a study of blood T cell repertoires in COVID-19. Clones were sequenced by immunoSEQ multiplex PCR, and TCRdb holds only the in-frame ones, with some missing. The sample lists over 250,000 clones; approximately 84% were seen once. The specimen was peripheral blood. The receptor source for this set is a human donor with COVID-19, enrolled during active disease. The donor label of this sample is uncertain.

V gene TRBV5-6 combines with J gene TRBJ1-3; D unclear. The CDR3 totals 16 residues. With 1 base removed from V and 1 base from J, the gap between germline ends came to 12 bases. The germline CDR1 and CDR2 sequences are SGHDT and YYEEEE. In nucleotides, the CDR3 is TGTGCCAGCAGCTTGCTAGGAACATCGTCTGGAAACACCATATATTTT. Residues: CASSLLGTSSGNTIYF.

The table lists this clone with a count of one. The rearrangement uses TRBV5-4 and TRBJ2-6, with D possibly being TRBD2 (6 bases). The CDR3 sequence is 15 residues long. Germline V lookup: CDR1 SGHNT, CDR2 YYREEE (reference sequence). Trimming cost V 4 bases and J 4 bases, with 12 bases left between them. CDR3 sequence (DNA): TGTGCCAGCAGCCGCGCGGGGCAGGGGGCCAACGTCCTGACTTTC. It translates to CASSRAGQGANVLTF.

The chain carries TRBV18 and TRBJ2-1, with a tentative D call TRBD1 (6 bases). The V end lost 6 bases, the J end lost 5 bases, and 17 bases lay between the germline ends. Germline-derived CDR1 and CDR2 are KGHSH and LQKENI. The CDR3 covers 15 residues. CDR3: CASSPQGQGNNEQFF. CDR3 in DNA: TGTGCCAGCTCCCCCCAAGGGCAGGGGAACAATGAGCAGTTCTTC.

This clone has only one observation. This rearrangement joins TRBV7-9 to TRBJ2-7; no firm D call. This CDR3 has 15 amino acids. Trimming took 4 bases from V and 3 from J, leaving 16 bases between them. Germline V gene data show CDR1 as SEHNR and CDR2 as FQNEAQ (reference sequence). The DNA of the CDR3 is TGTGCCAGCAGCTCAAATAAAGGAGTTGGCTACGAGCAGTACTTC. Translation gives CASSSNKGVGYEQYF. The full variable domain, its missing parts supplied by reference TRBV7-9 and TRBJ2-7, is DTGVSQNPRHKITKRGQNVTFRCDPISEHNRLYWYRQTLGQGPEFLTYFQNEAQLEKSRLLSDRFSAERPKGSFSTLEIQRTEQGDSAMYLCASSSNKGVGYEQYFGPGTRLTVT.

J is TRBJ1-1 and V is TRBV11-2; 10 bases map to TRBD1. This CDR3 has 18 residues. Losses at the gene ends were 1 base for V and 1 base for J; bases not matched to a gene: 9. Germline CDR1 reads SGHAT; CDR2 reads FQNNGV. CDR3 in DNA: TGTGCCAGCAGCTTAGGTGGCGGGACAGGGGTGCGGAACACTGAAGCTTTCTTT. It translates to CASSLGGGTGVRNTEAFF. Filled out from reference TRBV11-2 and TRBJ1-1, the complete variable domain reads EAGVAQSPRYKIIEKRQSVAFWCNPISGHATLYWYQQILGQGPKLLIQFQNNGVVDDSQLPKDRFSAERLKGVDSTLKIQPAKLEDSAVYLCASSLGGGTGVRNTEAFFGQGTRLTVV.

V is TRBV11-1 and J is TRBJ2-3, with D perhaps matching TRBD2 (6 bases). Looked up from germline, CDR1 is SGHAT and CDR2 is FQDESV (reference sequence). Trimming stripped 2 bases from V and 1 base from J, with 13 bases between. The CDR3 is 16 residues long. The CDR3 region is CASSLLEASGTDTQYF. In nucleotides, the CDR3 is TGTGCCAGCAGCTTACTCGAGGCTAGCGGCACAGATACGCAGTATTTT.

The chain employs TRBV28 and TRBJ1-5; D unresolved. This CDR3 has 16 amino acids. Trimming stripped 6 bases from V and 4 bases from J, with 19 bases between. From germline, CDR1 is MDHEN and CDR2 SYDVKM. This chain's CDR3 is CASSINGPAGNQPQHF. CDR3 DNA: TGTGCCAGCAGCATCAATGGGCCGGCGGGAAATCAGCCCCAGCATTTT.

V is TRBV19 and J is TRBJ2-3; 14 bases align to TRBD2. V lost 4 bases and J lost 5; bases outside the gene matches: 14. Germline CDR1 is LNHDA and CDR2 is SQIVND (reference sequence). CDR3 length equals 19 residues. CDR3: CASSKARSGLAGVGDTQYF. CDR3 DNA: TGTGCCAGTAGTAAGGCCCGTTCGGGACTAGCGGGAGTTGGAGATACGCAGTATTTT. Looking up the rest from reference TRBV19 and TRBJ2-3 gives the full variable domain: DGGITQSPKYLFRKEGQNVTLSCEQNLNHDAMYWYRQDPGQGLRLIYYSQIVNDFQKGDIAEGYSVSREKKESFPLTVTSAQKNPTAFYLCASSKARSGLAGVGDTQYFGPGTRLTVL.

J is TRBJ2-7 and V is TRBV6-2 or TRBV6-3, with a possible D match to TRBD2 (6 bases). Per the germline V gene, CDR1 is MNHEY and CDR2 is SVGEGT. The V end lost 2 bases, the J end lost 5 bases, and 16 bases lay between the germline ends. This CDR3 region has 15 residues. The CDR3 sequence is CASSYPTGLRDEQYF. CDR3 nucleotides: TGTGCCAGCAGTTACCCCACGGGACTCCGCGACGAGCAGTACTTC.